The rows below give T cell receptor beta chains drawn from one sample of a study of Ad26.COV2.S vaccination and SARS-CoV-2 variants. TCRdb's table, derived via immunoSEQ multiplex PCR, lists solely in-frame clones and lacks some. The profile shows about 350,000 clones, around 89% of them singletons. This specimen was peripheral blood, taken in a trial of Ad26.COV2.S vaccine versus placebo. These receptors originate from a person between 18 and 65 years old who received the Ad26.COV2.S COVID-19 vaccine or a placebo. The CDR3 runs from the conserved cysteine through the conserved F or W. D genes are given only for firm matches. Not all rows give a size; the values are once, few, many and, for expanded clones, a class.

j_call clone_size v_call d_call cdr3_nt cdr3_aa
TRBJ2-1 . TRBV9 TRBD2 TGTGCCAGCAGCGTACGTAGCGGTTTAGCGGGAGCCGATGAGCAGTTCTTC CASSVRSGLAGADEQFF
TRBJ1-5 . TRBV7-2 TRBD1 TGTGCCAGCAGCTTAGGACAGGGACTGGGTCAGCCCCAGCATTTT CASSLGQGLGQPQHF
TRBJ2-7 . TRBV5-1 TRBD1 TGCGCCAGCAGCACCGGGACAGGGGAAAGAAGCGAGCAGTACTTC CASSTGTGERSEQYF
TRBJ2-7 . TRBV5-1 TRBD2 TGCGCCAGCAGCTTGGCCGAGAGAATAGCGGGGGGCCTGGGTTACGAGCAGTACTTC CASSLAERIAGGLGYEQYF
TRBJ1-5 few TRBV14 . TGTGCCAGCAGCCAAGGGAATCAGCCCCAGCATTTT CASSQGNQPQHF
TRBJ1-1 . TRBV15 TRBD1 TGTGCCACCAGCGGATTTTCCGGACAGGGCAACACTGAAGCTTTCTTT CATSGFSGQGNTEAFF
TRBJ1-5 . TRBV5-8 TRBD1 TGTGCCAGCAGCTTCGGGCAGGGGGCCCAGCCCCAGCATTTT CASSFGQGAQPQHF
TRBJ2-1 few TRBV19 . TGTGCCAGTAGTATCGGTCAGGCTACTTCCTACAATGAGCAGTTCTTC CASSIGQATSYNEQFF
TRBJ2-3 . TRBV2 TRBD2 TGTGCCAGCAGTGCGGCAAGAGGACTAGCGGGCAGCACAGATACGCAGTATTTT CASSAARGLAGSTDTQYF
TRBJ1-5 . TRBV6-5 . TGTGCCAGCAGGGGACGGAAAAATCAGCCCCAGCATTTT CASRGRKNQPQHF
TRBJ2-7 . TRBV2 . TGTGCCAGCAGGGACACTCTCTCCTACGAGCAGTACTTC CASRDTLSYEQYF
TRBJ2-7 . TRBV12-3/TRBV12-4 . TGTGCCAGCAGTTTGGTGGGGCAGTACTTC CASSLVGQYF
TRBJ2-5 . TRBV12-3/TRBV12-4 . TGTGCCAGCAGACTAGGACCAAAAGAGACCCAGTACTTC CASRLGPKETQYF
TRBJ1-2 . TRBV14 . TGTGCCAGCAGCCGAGCAGGGATCTATGGCTACACCTTC CASSRAGIYGYTF
TRBJ2-1 . TRBV9 . TGTGCCAGCAGCGTAGCAGGATACAATGAGCAGTTCTTC CASSVAGYNEQFF
TRBJ1-2 . TRBV3-1/TRBV3-2 . TGTGCCAGCAGCCAAGCAACAGGATCATCCTATGGCTACACCTTC CASSQATGSSYGYTF
TRBJ1-1 . TRBV11-3 . TGTGCCAGCAGCTTAACAGGGTCGGCTGAAGCTTTCTTT CASSLTGSAEAFF
TRBJ2-2 . TRBV7-8 . TGTGCCAGCAGCTTACGGGCTAACACCGGGGAGCTGTTTTTT CASSLRANTGELFF
TRBJ2-1 . TRBV13 . TGTGCCAGCAGCTTAGACGGGGGGCAGGATCTCTCGGTTGATGAGCAGTTCTTC CASSLDGGQDLSVDEQFF
TRBJ1-2 . TRBV2 . TGTGCCAGCAGCCAAGGGGGGACATCATATGGCTACACCTTC CASSQGGTSYGYTF
TRBJ2-3 . TRBV19 . TGTGCCAGTAGTCCCTTACCTAGCACAGATACGCAGTATTTT CASSPLPSTDTQYF
TRBJ1-2 . TRBV27 . TGTGCCAGCTCGGACGGGTATGGCTACACCTTC CASSDGYGYTF
TRBJ2-5 . TRBV4-1 TRBD2 TGCGCCAGCAGCCAAGATCGGGCTAGCGGGCAAGAGACCCAGTACTTC CASSQDRASGQETQYF
TRBJ1-5 . TRBV7-2 TRBD1 TGTGCCAGCAGCAGAGGGACAGGTGTCAATCAGCCCCAGCATTTT CASSRGTGVNQPQHF
TRBJ1-1 . TRBV29-1 . TGCAGCGTTGAAGAAGGACGTACGAACACTGAAGCTTTCTTT CSVEEGRTNTEAFF
TRBJ2-1 . TRBV7-8 TRBD2 TGTGCCAGCAGCCCCCCCTTCTGGCGGGAGTCTATTGGCAATGAGCAGTTCTTC CASSPPFWRESIGNEQFF
TRBJ1-1 . TRBV5-4 . TGTGCCAGCAGCTCCATAGGGATTGACACTGAAGCTTTCTTT CASSSIGIDTEAFF
TRBJ2-7 . TRBV28 . TGTGCCAGCACCGAAAATCCGGGACAGGGGGGGACTAGCGGCCCCTACGAGCAGTACTTC CASTENPGQGGTSGPYEQYF
TRBJ2-3 . TRBV2 TRBD1 TGTGCCAGCGGCCGACAGGGGACTGGTACAGATACGCAGTATTTT CASGRQGTGTDTQYF
TRBJ1-1 . TRBV19 . TGTGCCAGTAGTGTCGGGGACATCAACACTGAAGCTTTCTTT CASSVGDINTEAFF
TRBJ1-4 . TRBV7-3 TRBD1 TGTGCCAGCAGCCCCACACCTCAGGGGGGCGGGAGGGATGAAAAACTGTTTTTT CASSPTPQGGGRDEKLFF
TRBJ2-2 . TRBV18 TRBD1 TGTGCCAGCTCACCATGGGACAGAAACACCGGGGAGCTGTTTTTT CASSPWDRNTGELFF
TRBJ2-7 . TRBV27 . TGTGCCAGCAGTTTAAAGATTGGCGGGTTTTACGAGCAGTACTTC CASSLKIGGFYEQYF
TRBJ2-7 . TRBV27 TRBD1 TGTGCCAGCAGTAGAGGAATCCGGGACAGGGGGTCAGTCGAGCAGTACTTC CASSRGIRDRGSVEQYF
TRBJ1-1 . TRBV29-1 . TGCAGCGTTGAAGGCCGACTGGTCACTGAAGCTTTCTTT CSVEGRLVTEAFF
TRBJ1-6 . TRBV6-2/TRBV6-3 TRBD1 TGTGCCAGCAGTTACCCGGACAGGAATTCACCCCTCCACTTT CASSYPDRNSPLHF
TRBJ2-2 . TRBV7-8 TRBD2 TGTGCCAGCAGCCTAGCGGGACGGGGGGGCGGGGAGCTGTTTTTT CASSLAGRGGGELFF
TRBJ2-2 . TRBV7-2 TRBD2 TGTGCCAGCAGCGGACTAGCGGACACCGGGGAGCTGTTTTTT CASSGLADTGELFF
TRBJ1-6 . TRBV19 . TGTGCCACCAGCCCGGCGAGGGGGATTGATAATTCACCCCTCCACTTT CATSPARGIDNSPLHF
TRBJ1-5 few TRBV7-8 . TGTGCCAGCAGCTTAGCAAGGGGGGGCGCCTATAGCAATCAGCCCCAGCATTTT CASSLARGGAYSNQPQHF
TRBJ1-1 once TRBV6-2/TRBV6-3 . TGTGCCAGCAGTTACGGGGGTGGGGTGAACACTGAAGCTTTCTTT CASSYGGGVNTEAFF
TRBJ1-2 . TRBV27 . TGTGCCAGCAGTTCGGCAGGGGATGGCTACACCTTC CASSSAGDGYTF
TRBJ2-1 . TRBV15 TRBD2 TGTGCCACCAGCAGAGAGGCGGGGGGGCTCAATGAGCAGTTCTTC CATSREAGGLNEQFF
TRBJ1-1 . TRBV5-8 TRBD1 TGTGCCAGCAGCTGGGACAGGGAGAACACTGAAGCTTTCTTT CASSWDRENTEAFF
TRBJ1-2 . TRBV5-6 TRBD1 TGTGCCAGCAGCCCGGGACAGGGGTCGGGCTACACCTTC CASSPGQGSGYTF
TRBJ2-7 . TRBV9 TRBD1 TGTGCCAGCAGTGGGTCTTTTCCGGGACAGGGGGCCCCCTACGAGCAGTACTTC CASSGSFPGQGAPYEQYF
TRBJ2-7 . TRBV4-2 . TGTGCCAGCAGCCTGCAACCTGGGACCTACGAGCAGTACTTC CASSLQPGTYEQYF
TRBJ2-5 . TRBV19 . TGTGCCAGTAGTATAGGAACCCCAGCCAGGGGAGAGACCCAGTACTTC CASSIGTPARGETQYF
TRBJ1-5 . TRBV9 . TGTGCCAGCAGCGGAGGTCAGGGACGGACATACAATCAGCCCCAGCATTTT CASSGGQGRTYNQPQHF
TRBJ2-1 . TRBV2 . TGTGCCAGCATAGTTTCCAATGAGCAGTTCTTC CASIVSNEQFF
TRBJ2-5 . TRBV6-2/TRBV6-3 TRBD1 TGTGCCAGCAGTCCCGGGACAGGGTTCCAAGAGACCCAGTACTTC CASSPGTGFQETQYF
TRBJ2-3 . TRBV10-2 TRBD1 TGCGCCAGCAGCCTACGGACAGGGTCTAGAGATACGCAGTATTTT CASSLRTGSRDTQYF
TRBJ1-2 . TRBV30 TRBD1 TGTGCCTGGTCACCTGGACAGGGGAACTATGGCTACACCTTC CAWSPGQGNYGYTF
TRBJ1-1 . TRBV12-3/TRBV12-4 . TGTGCCAGCAGTTTACGTATGGATGAAGCTTTCTTT CASSLRMDEAFF